One and the same sample provided the 5 T cell receptor beta chains below, sequenced in a study of T cell responses to AZD1222 COVID-19 vaccine. The method was immunoSEQ multiplex PCR; TCRdb's version includes in-frame clones alone and lacks a portion of them. Of 210,000 or so clones listed, under 95% are singletons. Source: peripheral blood, taken on day 0 of MenACWY control vaccination. These receptors originate from an adult in good health.

The gene calls are TRBV10-3 and TRBJ2-2; D is unclear. Germline CDR1 ENHRY, CDR2 SYGVKD. The CDR3 consists of 12 residues. Trimming removed 3 bases at V and 7 bases at J, with 6 bases between. This CDR3 reads CAISDGSGELFF. In DNA, the CDR3 is TGTGCCATCAGTGATGGCAGCGGGGAGCTGTTTTTT.

This clone was detected only once. The rearrangement uses TRBV4-2 and TRBJ1-4, with D uncertain. V lost 0 bases and J 2 bases, leaving 16 bases between the germline ends. The length of the CDR3 is 18 residues. Germline CDR1 is LGHNA and CDR2 is YNFKEQ. CDR3 protein: CASSQDLRRAATNEKLFF. As DNA, the CDR3 is TGTGCCAGCAGCCAAGATCTTAGAAGGGCCGCGACTAATGAAAAACTGTTTTTT.

This chain joins TRBV29-1 and TRBJ2-3; D uncertain. The CDR3 loop spans 13 amino acids. The germline V gene has CDR1 SQVTM and CDR2 ANQGSEA. Trimming took off 3 bases at V and 6 bases at J, with 13 bases between the two ends. Written as DNA, the CDR3 is TGCAGCGTTGACGGCTGGGTGGGCGATACGCAGTATTTT. Its translation is CSVDGWVGDTQYF.

As regards this clone: This same CDR3 is encoded by further DNA sequences in the sample. This chain uses TRBV5-1 with TRBJ2-5, with D perhaps matching TRBD2 (5 bases). This CDR3 is built from 14 residues. CDR1 and CDR2 from the germline V gene are SGHRS and YFSETQ. V gave up 4 bases and J gave up 1 base, with 11 bases separating them. CDR3 sequence: CASSLAGVQETQYF. The CDR3 DNA sequence: TGCGCCAGCAGCCTTGCCGGGGTCCAAGAGACCCAGTACTTC. Together with reference TRBV5-1 and TRBJ2-5, the CDR3 gives the full variable domain: KAGVTQTPRYLIKTRGQQVTLSCSPISGHRSVSWYQQTPGQGLQFLFEYFSETQRNKGNFPGRFSGRQFSNSRSEMNVSTLELGDSALYLCASSLAGVQETQYFGPGTRLLVL.

This rearrangement joins TRBV6-5 to TRBJ1-2, with 8 bases aligning to TRBD1. Germline CDR1 MNHEY, CDR2 SVGAGI. J was trimmed by 8 bases and V by 6 bases; bases with no gene match: 11. The CDR3 covers 14 residues. The CDR3 DNA sequence: TGTGCCAGCAGACGGACAGGGTACAGGGAAGGCTACACCTTC. Amino acids: CASRRTGYREGYTF.